This is a list of T cell receptor beta chains from one sample in a study of blood T cell repertoires in COVID-19. Method: immunoSEQ multiplex PCR; TCRdb's copy keeps in-frame clones and lacks some. The sample consists of roughly 280,000 clones, 86% of them appearing once. The sequencing sample was made of peripheral blood. These receptors were taken from a young man with active or convalescent COVID-19. The conserved cysteine and the conserved F or W are not part of the CDR3 here. A D gene is named only where the DNA matches it firmly.

J gene: TRBJ2-2; D gene: .; V gene: TRBV24-1; CDR3 length: 13; CDR3 protein: ATSGLAGNTGELF
J gene: TRBJ1-5; D gene: TRBD1; V gene: TRBV4-1; CDR3 length: 12; CDR3 protein: ASSQEGGGQPQH
J gene: TRBJ1-5; D gene: .; V gene: TRBV7-9; CDR3 length: 15; CDR3 protein: ASSLDEWGYTNQPQH
J gene: TRBJ2-1; D gene: TRBD2; V gene: TRBV25-1; CDR3 length: 13; CDR3 protein: ASSGGLAGANEQF
J gene: TRBJ1-4; D gene: .; V gene: TRBV9; CDR3 length: 11; CDR3 protein: ASSGTINEKLF
J gene: TRBJ1-2; D gene: .; V gene: TRBV12-3/TRBV12-4; CDR3 length: 10; CDR3 protein: ASGRSSYGYT
J gene: TRBJ2-2; D gene: TRBD1; V gene: TRBV9; CDR3 length: 12; CDR3 protein: ASSGTGNTGELF
J gene: TRBJ2-3; D gene: TRBD1; V gene: TRBV7-3; CDR3 length: 15; CDR3 protein: ASSLRGPGQGTDTQY
J gene: TRBJ2-6; D gene: .; V gene: TRBV7-3; CDR3 length: 18; CDR3 protein: ASSPFGAGALSSGANVLT
J gene: TRBJ2-5; D gene: .; V gene: TRBV4-2; CDR3 length: 12; CDR3 protein: ASSQGGYQETQY
J gene: TRBJ2-5; D gene: TRBD1; V gene: TRBV6-5; CDR3 length: 12; CDR3 protein: ASSSGTGGETQY
J gene: TRBJ1-1; D gene: .; V gene: TRBV25-1; CDR3 length: 12; CDR3 protein: ASTNQGGSTEAF
J gene: TRBJ2-7; D gene: TRBD1; V gene: TRBV10-1; CDR3 length: 12; CDR3 protein: ASAAGGAADEQY
J gene: TRBJ1-1; D gene: .; V gene: TRBV6-5; CDR3 length: 11; CDR3 protein: ASSYSGGTEAF
J gene: TRBJ1-4; D gene: .; V gene: TRBV5-1; CDR3 length: 12; CDR3 protein: ASSLTSGNEKLF
J gene: TRBJ2-3; D gene: TRBD2; V gene: TRBV5-1; CDR3 length: 16; CDR3 protein: ASSSSPTSGGGPDTQY
J gene: TRBJ2-7; D gene: TRBD2; V gene: TRBV7-2; CDR3 length: 13; CDR3 protein: ASSRTSGMTYEQY
J gene: TRBJ2-7; D gene: TRBD2; V gene: TRBV9; CDR3 length: 12; CDR3 protein: ASSPGLAEYEQY